The 12 T cell receptor beta chains presented below share a single source sample, sequenced in a study of CD8 T cells in ankylosing spondylitis. Whole-study findings and limits: What appeared characteristic of ankylosing spondylitis blood was a TCR beta motif of eight highly homologous variants.

TCRdb used MiXCR to reprocess the 5' RACE reads, holding one entry per CDR3 protein. This table has hundreds of thousands of distinct CDR3 sequences, 20% to 30% appearing once. These receptors' targets are unknown. Sequenced sample: blood, either unsorted or a sorted T cell fraction (not recorded which). The receptors derive from a male donor with ankylosing spondylitis.

The sample holds a few counts of this clonotype. This chain links TRBV3-1 with TRBJ2-2; no clear D gene. V shed 3 bases and J shed 5 bases, with 7 bases lying between them. Germline V CDR1 and CDR2: LGHDT, YNNKEL (reference sequence). This CDR3 has 13 amino acids. The CDR3 loop reads CASSQTVTGELFF. The DNA for the CDR3 is TGTGCCAGCAGCCAGACCGTAACCGGGGAGCTGTTTTTT. Together with reference TRBV3-1 and TRBJ2-2, the CDR3 gives the full variable domain: DTAVSQTPKYLVTQMGNDKSIKCEQNLGHDTMYWYKQDSKKFLKIMFSYNNKELIINETVPNRFSPKSPDKAHLNLHINSLELGDSAVYFCASSQTVTGELFFGEGSRLTVL.

The chain joins TRBV7-2 to TRBJ2-3; D perhaps matches TRBD1 (6 bases). Germline loops: CDR1 SGHTA, CDR2 FQGNSA. V was cut by 3 bases and J by 3 bases, with 10 bases left in between. The CDR3 contains 14 residues. Here the CDR3 DNA reads TGTGCCAGCAGCTTTGAGGGGGATACAGATACGCAGTATTTT. It translates to CASSFEGDTDTQYF.

The rearrangement uses TRBV5-1 and TRBJ2-3; D remains ambiguous. V was cut by 7 bases and J by 1 base, with 13 bases left in between. This CDR3 is 14 amino acids long. The germline CDR1 and CDR2 sequences are SGHRS and YFSETQ. The DNA of the CDR3 is TGCGCCAGCGGTCGAACGGTCGGCACAGATACGCAGTATTTT. Protein product: CASGRTVGTDTQYF.

In this sample, this clonotype turned up a few times. The chain combines TRBV7-8 with TRBJ2-2; D ambiguous. This CDR3 comprises 17 residues. Germline CDR1 and CDR2: SGHVS and FQNEAQ. The V and J ends lost 2 bases and 1 base respectively, with 14 bases between them. The CDR3 protein is CASSLSTGPGNTGELFF. In DNA, the CDR3 is TGTGCCAGCAGCTTATCTACGGGCCCTGGGAACACCGGGGAGCTGTTTTTT.

This clonotype was seen ten or more times. The V and J genes are TRBV12-3 or TRBV12-4 and TRBJ1-3; D uncertain. V was cut by 0 bases and J by 0 bases, with 6 bases left in between. This CDR3 has 15 amino acids. Here the CDR3 DNA reads TGTGCCAGCAGTTTAGCACAAGCCTCTGGAAACACCATATATTTT. Translating it yields CASSLAQASGNTIYF.

The chain joins TRBV19 to TRBJ2-6, with D possibly being TRBD1 (6 bases). CDR3 length: 16 amino acids. Germline CDR1 is LNHDA and CDR2 is SQIVND (reference sequence). Between the trimmed V and J ends, which lost 7 bases and 0 bases, there was a span of 13 bases. As DNA, the CDR3 is TGTGCCAGTACAGGGGCTCTAAACTCTGGGGCCAACGTCCTGACTTTC. Translating it yields CASTGALNSGANVLTF.

Only a few counts were recorded for this clonotype. The J gene is TRBJ2-7, the V gene TRBV10-3; the match to TRBD1 covers 7 bases. The V and J ends lost 6 bases and 1 base, in that order; junction bases with no gene match: 6. Germline V lookup: CDR1 ENHRY, CDR2 SYGVKD. The CDR3 has 14 residues. The CDR3: CAISFGQESYEQYF. CDR3 sequence (DNA): TGTGCCATCAGCTTCGGACAGGAATCCTACGAGCAGTACTTC.

The CDR3 spells CATSDLDRATNEKLFF. The CDR3 DNA is TGTGCCACCAGTGATCTGGACAGGGCGACTAATGAAAAACTGTTTTTT. J is TRBJ1-4 and V is TRBV24-1; 8 positions agree with TRBD1. V was clipped by 3 bases and J by 2 bases; unmatched bases: 4. This CDR3 contains 16 residues. Germline V gene lookup returns CDR1 KGHDR and CDR2 SFDVKD.

Only a few counts were recorded for this clonotype. The chain uses TRBV5-1 and TRBJ1-4, with D possibly being TRBD1 (6 bases). The germline gives CDR1 SGHRS, CDR2 YFSETQ. V was clipped by 5 bases and J by 6 bases, with 14 bases between them. This CDR3 region has 14 residues. CDR3 sequence reads: CASRRVQGDEKLFF. The CDR3 coding sequence is TGCGCCAGCAGACGGGTACAGGGTGATGAAAAACTGTTTTTT.

V usage is TRBV2 and J usage is TRBJ2-5; 10 bases are shared with TRBD2. Germline-derived CDR1 and CDR2 are SNHLY and FYNNEI. V lost 3 bases and J lost 7; bases outside the gene matches: 11. The CDR3 is made up of 16 amino acids. The CDR3 DNA reads TGTGCCAGCAGTGATTCTGGACTAGCGGAGCTCGGGACCCAGTACTTC. Amino acids: CASSDSGLAELGTQYF. The full variable domain, rest sourced from reference TRBV2 and TRBJ2-5, is EPEVTQTPSHQVTQMGQEVILRCVPISNHLYFYWYRQILGQKVEFLVSFYNNEISEKSEIFDDQFSVERPDGSNFTLKIRSTKLEDSAMYFCASSDSGLAELGTQYFGPGTRLLVL.

The rearrangement uses TRBV3-1 and TRBJ2-5, with D possibly TRBD2 on 5 matching bases. V was clipped by 7 bases and J by 3 bases, with 15 bases between them. Germline CDR1 LGHDT, CDR2 YNNKEL (reference sequence). The CDR3 is 14 amino acids. The CDR3 region has the DNA TGTGCCAGCACCCGGAGGAACGAAGAAGAGACCCAGTACTTC. Translating it yields CASTRRNEEETQYF.

This chain links TRBV29-1 with TRBJ2-1; 9 bases fit TRBD2. V shed 4 bases and J 7 bases; nucleotides not matched to a gene: 11. Germline values: CDR1 SQVTM, CDR2 ANQGSEA. CDR3 length equals 15 residues. The CDR3 DNA is TGCAGCGTTGTAGTGGCGGGAGGGCCGGGGAATGAGCAGTTCTTC. Translation: CSVVVAGGPGNEQFF.